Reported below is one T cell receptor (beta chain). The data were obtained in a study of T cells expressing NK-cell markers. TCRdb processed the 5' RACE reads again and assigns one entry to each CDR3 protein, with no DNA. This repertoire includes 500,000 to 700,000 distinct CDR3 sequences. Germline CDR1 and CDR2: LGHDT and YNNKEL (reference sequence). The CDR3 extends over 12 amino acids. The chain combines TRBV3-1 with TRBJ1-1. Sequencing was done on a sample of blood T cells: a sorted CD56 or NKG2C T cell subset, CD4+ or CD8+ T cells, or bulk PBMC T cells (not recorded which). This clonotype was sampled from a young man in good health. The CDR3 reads CASARRNTEAFF.